This T cell receptor beta chain derives from a study of cytomegalovirus exposure and HLA in healthy donors. CDR1 is KGHSH, CDR2 LQKENI, per germline. This CDR3 has 14 amino acids. Trimming took off 1 base at V and 3 bases at J, with 7 bases between the two ends. This PCR relied on a set of 60 Vbeta primers and 13 Jbeta primers. Profiled with immunoSEQ multiplex PCR; TCRdb holds only in-frame clones, not every one. Here the sample spans some 200,000 clones, about 80% being singletons. In the case of this clone: Its antigen is unidentified.

Overall study results and limits: An analysis was carried out later, and it reportedly showed fewer N-insertions in an Asian-associated ancestry cluster than the 666-donor mean. Later analysis associated a missense DCLRE1C variant with TCR beta V- and J-gene trimming. Among CMV-associated TCR beta chains, most appeared HLA-restricted in a later analysis.

Each of the donors was a healthy bone marrow donor. This TCR was recovered from a woman aged 50 to 65 in good health and CMV-seronegative. V usage is TRBV18 and J usage is TRBJ1-5, with a tentative D call TRBD1 (6 bases). Sequenced input: PBMCs. The CDR3 here is CASSPQGDNQPQHF. The CDR3 DNA follows: TGTGCCAGCTCACCACAGGGGGACAATCAGCCCCAGCATTTT.